The clone carrying this T cell receptor beta chain was detected ten times or more. The data are from a study of T cells in Graves' hyperthyroidism and ophthalmopathy. V was cut by 0 bases and J by 3 bases, with 8 bases left in between. Germline CDR1 and CDR2: SNHLY and FYNNEI. There are 14 residues in the CDR3. Used for diagnoses were clinical symptoms, serum thyroxine and TRAb, thyroid ultrasound and orbital computed tomography. Researchers amplified the TCR beta CDR3 regions from RNA transcripts. The study used the HTBI primer set for a first-round RT-PCR of the TCR CDR3. TCRdb used MiXCR to reprocess the multiplex PCR reads, holding one entry per CDR3 protein. The sample holds about 270,000 distinct CDR3 sequences, approximately 21% seen once.

This TCR derives from a man younger than 40 with Graves' ophthalmopathy. The chain is built from TRBV2 and TRBJ2-5, with a possible D match to TRBD2 (5 bases). The sample consisted of blood. This CDR3 reads CASSEAGGKETQYF. As DNA, the CDR3 is TGTGCCAGCAGTGAAGCCGGAGGAAAAGAGACCCAGTACTTC.